A single sample gave rise to the 32 T cell receptor beta chains below, sequenced in a study of blood T cell repertoires in COVID-19. Assay used: immunoSEQ multiplex PCR; TCRdb lists only in-frame clones, some missing. The sample has about 130,000 clones; around 83% are singletons. The specimen sequenced was PBMCs or T cells enriched from blood (not recorded which). The source is a man aged 25 to 45 who had recovered from COVID-19.

The rearrangement uses TRBV9 and TRBJ1-2, with 8 nucleotides matching TRBD1. The V gene's germline CDR1 is SGDLS and CDR2 YYNGEE. The CDR3 has 19 residues. V was clipped by 0 bases and J by 4 bases; unmatched bases: 17. As DNA, the CDR3 is TGTGCCAGCAGCGTAGCAAGACAGGGGAATTCCCTAAGCGGCTATGGCTACACCTTC. As protein: CASSVARQGNSLSGYGYTF.

The V call is TRBV9, the J call TRBJ2-3, with TRBD2 matching 11 bases. CDR3 length: 17 amino acids. Unmatched junction bases numbered 9, after V lost 4 bases and J lost 2 bases. The germline gives CDR1 SGDLS, CDR2 YYNGEE. CDR3 amino acids: CASSKAGLADYTDTQYF. CDR3 bases: TGTGCCAGCAGCAAGGCGGGACTAGCGGACTACACAGATACGCAGTATTTT.

J is TRBJ2-7 and V is TRBV28; TRBD2 aligns across 10 bases. The V gene end was trimmed by 5 bases and the J gene end by 6 bases; junction bases not matched to a gene: 4. Germline CDR1 is MDHEN and CDR2 is SYDVKM. The CDR3 extends over 13 amino acids. This CDR3 reads CASSTVAGGEQYF. CDR3 DNA: TGTGCCAGCAGTACCGTAGCGGGAGGCGAGCAGTACTTC.

The genes are TRBV6-5 and TRBJ1-1; no clear D. The CDR3 contains 14 residues. Germline V gene data show CDR1 as MNHEY and CDR2 as SVGAGI. Trimming removed 6 bases at V and 2 bases at J, with 13 bases between. CDR3: CASSDTSSNTEAFF. In DNA, the CDR3 is TGTGCCAGCAGCGACACTTCTTCCAACACTGAAGCTTTCTTT.

This chain connects TRBV5-1 to TRBJ2-1; weak D call: TRBD2 (6 bases). V gave up 4 bases and J gave up 7 bases, with 18 bases separating them. The CDR3 consists of 15 residues. Germline CDR1 is SGHRS and CDR2 is YFSETQ. The CDR3 nucleotides read TGCGCCAGCAGCACTAGCCCCTCGGGGTGGAATGAGCAGTTCTTC. Its translation: CASSTSPSGWNEQFF.

J is TRBJ1-5 and V is TRBV4-1; TRBD1 aligns across 9 bases. V was pared by 1 base and J by 4 bases, with 2 bases of the junction left unmatched. This CDR3 is built from 15 residues. The germline CDR1 and CDR2 sequences are MGHRA and YSYEKL. CDR3 in DNA: TGCGCCAGCAGCCAAGCCGGGACAGGGAATCAGCCCCAGCATTTT. Encoded protein: CASSQAGTGNQPQHF.

This chain links TRBV5-1 with TRBJ2-3; 7 bases agree with TRBD1. Germline V CDR1 and CDR2: SGHRS, YFSETQ. With 4 bases clipped from V and 1 base from J, the junction kept 3 bases outside the gene matches. The CDR3 contains 14 residues. This CDR3 is CASSAGQGTDTQYF. The CDR3 DNA follows: TGCGCCAGCAGCGCCGGACAGGGCACAGATACGCAGTATTTT.

This chain uses TRBV4-1 with TRBJ2-3; TRBD1 aligns across 8 bases. Per germline, CDR1 MGHRA and CDR2 YSYEKL. The CDR3 spans 16 residues. V was pared by 3 bases and J by 5 bases, with 10 bases of the junction left unmatched. The CDR3 loop reads CASSQRTGFLIDTQYF. In DNA, the CDR3 is TGCGCCAGCAGCCAGCGGACAGGGTTTTTGATAGATACGCAGTATTTT.

The chain recombines TRBV9 with TRBJ2-5, with D possibly TRBD1 on 6 matching bases. V lost 0 bases, J lost 1 base, and 16 bases lay in between. The CDR3 is made up of 17 amino acids. Per the germline V gene, CDR1 is SGDLS and CDR2 is YYNGEE. The CDR3 sequence: CASSVAGVGGVQETQYF. DNA of the CDR3: TGTGCCAGCAGCGTAGCTGGGGTTGGGGGCGTCCAAGAGACCCAGTACTTC.

This clone has a single count. The chain uses TRBV5-6 and TRBJ2-1, with a tentative D call TRBD2 (6 bases). There are 14 residues in the CDR3. Trimming left V 1 base short and J 3 bases short, with 8 bases between. CDR1 is SGHDT, CDR2 YYEEEE, per germline. CDR3 DNA: TGTGCCAGCAGCTTGCTGGGGGGCTACAATGAGCAGTTCTTC. As protein: CASSLLGGYNEQFF.

This clone was seen a handful of times. This chain links TRBV5-5 with TRBJ1-1; D might be TRBD1 (6 bases). CDR3 length: 16 amino acids. Between the trimmed V and J ends, which lost 5 bases and 3 bases, there was a span of 20 bases. Germline loops: CDR1 SGHKS, CDR2 YYEKEE (reference sequence). CDR3 bases: TGTGCCAGCAGTCCCCACCCCGGACAGCCTCACACTGAAGCTTTCTTT. It specifies CASSPHPGQPHTEAFF.

The rearrangement joins TRBV2 to TRBJ1-6, with 7 bases aligning to TRBD1. The ends lost 6 bases at V and 6 bases at J; junction bases unmatched: 8. The V gene's germline CDR1 is SNHLY and CDR2 FYNNEI. The CDR3 runs to 15 residues. The CDR3 is CASSRQGMVNSPLHF. CDR3 DNA: TGTGCCAGCAGCCGACAGGGAATGGTTAATTCACCCCTCCACTTT.

The rearrangement joins TRBV20-1 to TRBJ1-2, with 8 bases lining up with TRBD1. Germline V gene data show CDR1 as DFQATT and CDR2 as SNEGSKA (reference sequence). There are 14 residues in the CDR3. V gave up 3 bases and J gave up 3 bases; unmatched junction bases: 6. CDR3 amino acids: CSASSGQAYYGYTF. The CDR3 nucleotides are TGCAGTGCTAGTTCGGGACAGGCTTACTATGGCTACACCTTC.

V and J are TRBV6-5 and TRBJ2-6; D unclear. The V gene lost 8 bases and the J gene lost 4 bases, with 15 bases spanning the gap. The CDR3 is made up of 15 amino acids. Germline V CDR1 and CDR2: MNHEY, SVGAGI. CDR3 region: CASGRTSGGANVLTF. CDR3 DNA sequence: TGTGCCAGCGGGCGAACGTCTGGCGGGGCCAACGTCCTGACTTTC.

This rearrangement joins TRBV5-1 to TRBJ2-5; maybe TRBD2 (6 bases). CDR1 SGHRS and CDR2 YFSETQ come from the germline V gene. The CDR3 has 14 residues. Trimming stripped 4 bases from V and 5 bases from J, with 15 bases between. The CDR3 region has the DNA TGCGCCAGCAGCCCGGCGGGGACCCACGAGACCCAGTACTTC. It encodes CASSPAGTHETQYF.

This clone was seen just once. V and J are TRBV9 and TRBJ2-3; TRBD2 might be the D (5 bases). Per germline, CDR1 SGDLS and CDR2 YYNGEE. There are 15 residues in the CDR3. V was shortened by 0 bases and J by 4 bases, with 12 bases between the two germline ends. The DNA for the CDR3 is TGTGCCAGCAGCGTAGAAAGGGAGCAGTCAGATACGCAGTATTTT. As protein: CASSVEREQSDTQYF.

CDR3 in amino acids: CATSDPRTGSPVLEQYF. DNA for the CDR3: TGTGCCACCAGTGACCCCCGGACTGGAAGTCCTGTGTTGGAGCAGTACTTC. The rearrangement joins TRBV24-1 to TRBJ2-7, with a tentative D call TRBD2 (5 bases). The CDR3 is 17 residues long. Trimming left V 4 bases short and J 7 bases short, with 25 bases between. The germline V gene encodes CDR1 KGHDR and CDR2 SFDVKD.

The chain couples TRBV29-1 to TRBJ2-1; possible D gene TRBD2, 6 bases. CDR1 and CDR2 from the germline V gene are SQVTM and ANQGSEA. Trimming pared 4 bases from V and 0 bases from J, leaving 13 bases between. This CDR3 is 15 amino acids long. In DNA, the CDR3 is TGCAGCGTTGCGGGGGACCCCAACTCCTACAATGAGCAGTTCTTC. It codes for CSVAGDPNSYNEQFF.

A word on this clone: The same CDR3 also results from other DNA sequences found in this sample. V usage is TRBV19 and J usage is TRBJ1-5, with D uncertain. From germline, CDR1 is LNHDA and CDR2 SQIVND (reference sequence). The CDR3 has 16 amino acids. The V end was cut by 1 base, the J end by 0 bases, with 10 bases between. CDR3 protein: CASSIVGDISNQPQHF. The DNA of the CDR3 is TGTGCCAGTAGTATAGTGGGAGATATTAGCAATCAGCCCCAGCATTTT. Looking up the rest from reference TRBV19 and TRBJ1-5 gives the full variable domain: DGGITQSPKYLFRKEGQNVTLSCEQNLNHDAMYWYRQDPGQGLRLIYYSQIVNDFQKGDIAEGYSVSREKKESFPLTVTSAQKNPTAFYLCASSIVGDISNQPQHFGDGTRLSIL.

The J gene is TRBJ1-3, the V gene TRBV10-3; D ambiguous. The CDR3 extends over 15 amino acids. With 4 bases removed from V and 6 bases from J, the gap between germline ends came to 16 bases. Germline-derived CDR1 and CDR2 are ENHRY and SYGVKD. CDR3 region: CAISVSGSLENTIYF. The DNA of the CDR3 is TGTGCCATCAGTGTTTCGGGTTCATTGGAAAACACCATATATTTT.

The chain employs TRBV2 and TRBJ1-4, with D perhaps TRBD1 (6 bases). V was pared by 6 bases and J by 0 bases, with 11 bases between. The germline CDR1 and CDR2 sequences are SNHLY and FYNNEI. This CDR3 is built from 15 residues. The CDR3 reads CASRVRQATNEKLFF. In DNA, the CDR3 is TGTGCCAGCAGAGTCAGACAGGCAACTAATGAAAAACTGTTTTTT.

The chain recombines TRBV5-1 with TRBJ2-3, with D possibly matching TRBD1 (6 bases). Trimming left V 4 bases short and J 2 bases short, with 20 bases between. The CDR3 totals 17 residues. In germline, CDR1 is SGHRS, CDR2 YFSETQ. The CDR3 protein is CASSPIVGARNTDTQYF. The CDR3 coding sequence is TGCGCCAGCAGCCCCATTGTGGGGGCGAGAAACACAGATACGCAGTATTTT. Using reference TRBV5-1 and TRBJ2-3 for the parts outside the CDR3, the full variable domain is KAGVTQTPRYLIKTRGQQVTLSCSPISGHRSVSWYQQTPGQGLQFLFEYFSETQRNKGNFPGRFSGRQFSNSRSEMNVSTLELGDSALYLCASSPIVGARNTDTQYFGPGTRLTVL.

The chain is built from TRBV5-1 and TRBJ1-5; no clear D gene. Germline-derived CDR1 and CDR2 are SGHRS and YFSETQ. Trimming shortened V by 4 bases and J by 6 bases, and 20 bases separated the two germline ends. The CDR3 sequence is 16 residues long. The CDR3, as DNA: TGCGCCAGCAGCCCGGACGGAGCGGACCTCGGTCAGCCCCAGCATTTT. Residues: CASSPDGADLGQPQHF.

The CDR3, as DNA: TGTGCCAGTAAAGTAAGGGCTAGCGGGGAAGAGACCCAGTACTTC. This codes for CASKVRASGEETQYF. The chain is built from TRBV19 and TRBJ2-5, with 9 bases lining up with TRBD2. The CDR3 spans 15 residues. Germline CDR1 reads LNHDA; CDR2 reads SQIVND (reference sequence). V lost 7 bases to trimming and J lost 3 bases; unmatched junction nucleotides: 9.

The J gene is TRBJ2-3, the V gene TRBV6-5; 9 bases map to TRBD2. CDR1 and CDR2 from the germline V gene are MNHEY and SVGAGI. V lost 5 bases and J lost 4; bases outside the gene matches: 4. CDR3 length: 14 residues. The CDR3 is CASSPAGGSDTQYF. DNA of the CDR3: TGTGCCAGCAGTCCCGCGGGAGGGTCAGATACGCAGTATTTT.

V and J are TRBV5-4 and TRBJ2-2; possibly TRBD1 for D (5 bases). Germline assignment: CDR1 SGHNT and CDR2 YYREEE (reference sequence). The V and J ends lost 1 base and 1 base respectively, with 8 bases between them. This CDR3 comprises 15 residues. This CDR3 is CASSLRTKNTGELFF. In nucleotides, the CDR3 is TGTGCCAGCAGCTTGCGGACAAAGAACACCGGGGAGCTGTTTTTT.

The chain recombines TRBV10-3 with TRBJ2-1; D unclear. The V gene's germline CDR1 is ENHRY and CDR2 SYGVKD. This CDR3 region has 11 residues. Trimming removed 3 bases at V and 6 bases at J, with 3 bases between. The CDR3 spells CAISDLNEQFF. The CDR3 nucleotides are TGTGCCATCAGTGACCTCAATGAGCAGTTCTTC.

This clone was counted between two and nine times. This chain links TRBV19 with TRBJ1-6; D gene uncertain. Germline values: CDR1 LNHDA, CDR2 SQIVND (reference sequence). Trimming stripped 4 bases from V and 5 bases from J, with 12 bases between. The CDR3 is 15 residues long. CDR3 sequence: CASSTTQLDNSPLHF. The CDR3 DNA follows: TGTGCCAGTAGTACAACCCAGTTGGATAATTCACCCCTCCACTTT.

This rearrangement joins TRBV7-9 to TRBJ2-4; 11 nucleotides align to TRBD1. The CDR3 consists of 15 residues. With 2 bases clipped from V and 8 bases from J, the junction kept 5 bases outside the gene matches. CDR1 is SEHNR and CDR2 is FQNEAQ in the germline V gene (reference sequence). In nucleotides, the CDR3 is TGTGCCAGCAGCTTATTGGGACAGGGGGTGGACATTCAGTACTTC. Its translation: CASSLLGQGVDIQYF.

This rearrangement joins TRBV4-1 to TRBJ2-2; 14 positions agree with TRBD2. Germline V gene sequence: CDR1 MGHRA, CDR2 YSYEKL. This CDR3 is 18 amino acids long. With 1 base clipped from V and 4 bases from J, the junction kept 5 bases outside the gene matches. The CDR3 here is CASSQVGTSGSLTGELFF. As DNA, the CDR3 is TGCGCCAGCAGCCAAGTCGGGACTAGCGGGAGTCTCACCGGGGAGCTGTTTTTT.

The genes are TRBV2 and TRBJ1-1; D may be TRBD1 (5 bases). CDR1 is SNHLY, CDR2 FYNNEI, per germline. Trimming stripped 7 bases from V and 4 bases from J, with 19 bases between. This CDR3 has 15 amino acids. DNA of the CDR3: TGTGCCAGCACCGGGACGGCGGGGGGAAGCACTGAAGCTTTCTTT. Encoded protein: CASTGTAGGSTEAFF.

This clone has a single count. The V gene is TRBV24-1, the J gene TRBJ2-2, with D possibly TRBD1 on 5 matching bases. This CDR3 has 14 residues. From germline, CDR1 is KGHDR and CDR2 SFDVKD. V was pared by 4 bases and J by 1 base, with 6 bases between. The CDR3: CATSETGNTGELFF. The CDR3 DNA reads as TGTGCCACCAGTGAAACAGGGAACACCGGGGAGCTGTTTTTT.